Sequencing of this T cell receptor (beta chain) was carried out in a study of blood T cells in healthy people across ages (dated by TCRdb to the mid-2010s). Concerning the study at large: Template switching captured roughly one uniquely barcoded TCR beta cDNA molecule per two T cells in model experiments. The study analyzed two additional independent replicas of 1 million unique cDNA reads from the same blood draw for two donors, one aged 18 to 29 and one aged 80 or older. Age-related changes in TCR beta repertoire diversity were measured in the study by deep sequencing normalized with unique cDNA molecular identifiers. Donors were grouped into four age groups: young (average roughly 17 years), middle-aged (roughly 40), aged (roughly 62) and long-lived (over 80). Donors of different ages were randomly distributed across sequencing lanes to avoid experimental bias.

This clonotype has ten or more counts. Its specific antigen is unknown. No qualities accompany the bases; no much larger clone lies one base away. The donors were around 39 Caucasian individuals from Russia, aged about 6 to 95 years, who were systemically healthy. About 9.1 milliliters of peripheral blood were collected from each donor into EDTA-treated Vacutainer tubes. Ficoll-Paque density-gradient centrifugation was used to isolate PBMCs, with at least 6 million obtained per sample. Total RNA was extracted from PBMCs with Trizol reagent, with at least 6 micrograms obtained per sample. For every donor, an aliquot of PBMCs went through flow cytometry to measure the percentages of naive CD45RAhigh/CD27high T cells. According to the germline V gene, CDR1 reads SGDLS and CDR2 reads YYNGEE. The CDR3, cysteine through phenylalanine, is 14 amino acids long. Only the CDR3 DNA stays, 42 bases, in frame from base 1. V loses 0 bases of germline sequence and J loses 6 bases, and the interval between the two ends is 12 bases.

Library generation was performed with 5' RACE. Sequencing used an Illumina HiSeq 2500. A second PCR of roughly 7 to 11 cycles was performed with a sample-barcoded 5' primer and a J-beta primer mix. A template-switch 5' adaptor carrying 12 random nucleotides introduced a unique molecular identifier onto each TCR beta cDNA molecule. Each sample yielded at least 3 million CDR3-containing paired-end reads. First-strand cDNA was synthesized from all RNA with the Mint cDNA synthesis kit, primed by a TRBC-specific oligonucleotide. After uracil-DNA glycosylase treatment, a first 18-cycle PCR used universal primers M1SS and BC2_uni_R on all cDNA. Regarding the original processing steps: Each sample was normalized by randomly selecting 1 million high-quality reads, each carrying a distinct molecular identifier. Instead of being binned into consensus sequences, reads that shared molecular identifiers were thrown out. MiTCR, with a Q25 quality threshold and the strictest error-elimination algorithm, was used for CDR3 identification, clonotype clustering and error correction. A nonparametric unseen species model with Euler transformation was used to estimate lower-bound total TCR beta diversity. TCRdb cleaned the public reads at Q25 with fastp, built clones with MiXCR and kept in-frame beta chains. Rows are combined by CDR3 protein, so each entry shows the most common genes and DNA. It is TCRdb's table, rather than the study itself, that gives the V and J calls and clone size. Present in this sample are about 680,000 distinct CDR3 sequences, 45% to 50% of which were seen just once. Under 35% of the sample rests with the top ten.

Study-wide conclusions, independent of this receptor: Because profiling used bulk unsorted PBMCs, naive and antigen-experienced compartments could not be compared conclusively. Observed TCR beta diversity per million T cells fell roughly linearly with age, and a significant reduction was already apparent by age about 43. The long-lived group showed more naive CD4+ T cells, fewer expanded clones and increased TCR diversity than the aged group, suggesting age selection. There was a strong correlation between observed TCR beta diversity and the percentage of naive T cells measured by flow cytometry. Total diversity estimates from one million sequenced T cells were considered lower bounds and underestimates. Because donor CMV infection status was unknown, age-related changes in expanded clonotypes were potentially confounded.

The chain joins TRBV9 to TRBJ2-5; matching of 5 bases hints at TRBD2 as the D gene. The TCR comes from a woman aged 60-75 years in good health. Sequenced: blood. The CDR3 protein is CASSVALVSQTQYF. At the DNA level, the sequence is TGTGCCAGCAGCGTAGCACTAGTTAGCCAGACCCAGTACTTC.